The rows below give T cell receptor beta chains drawn from one sample of a study of T cells after yellow fever vaccination. TCRdb called the 5' RACE reads again in MiXCR, with one record for every CDR3 protein. The sample yields 200,000 to 300,000 distinct CDR3 sequences, approximately 6.3% seen once. The sample in question was CD4+ T cells sorted from PBMCs, obtained on the day of the yellow fever booster vaccination. All receptors come from a man aged 25-40 years who received the YFV17D yellow fever vaccine. Each CDR3 is given with its conserved first and last residue. The D gene is left open where the match is weak. The size entry is marked missing in some rows and otherwise reads once, few, many or a size class.

abundance,j_gene,d_gene,v_gene,CDR3aa,CDR3nt
many,TRBJ1-3,NA,TRBV5-6,CASSQSSGNTIYF,TGTGCCAGCAGCCAGAGCTCTGGAAACACCATATATTTT
many,TRBJ2-3,NA,TRBV15,CATSRDQRTQYF,TGTGCCACCAGCAGAGATCAACGCACGCAGTATTTT
many,TRBJ2-7,NA,TRBV12-3/TRBV12-4,CASSLGTLHYEQYF,TGTGCCAGCAGTTTGGGGACTCTCCACTACGAGCAGTACTTC
NA,TRBJ2-4,TRBD2,TRBV7-2,CASSLKAGGLKNIQYF,TGTGCCAGCAGCTTAAAGGCGGGAGGTCTTAAAAACATTCAGTACTTC
many,TRBJ1-1,TRBD1,TRBV6-5,CASRGADRGLFEAFF,TGTGCCAGCAGAGGTGCTGACAGGGGATTATTTGAAGCTTTCTTT
few,TRBJ2-7,NA,TRBV27,CASSYGGSREQYF,TGTGCCAGCAGTTATGGAGGAAGTCGCGAGCAGTACTTC
many,TRBJ2-1,TRBD2,TRBV5-1,CASSFLAGGSNEQFF,TGCGCCAGCAGCTTCCTAGCGGGAGGTAGTAATGAGCAGTTCTTC
NA,TRBJ2-1,TRBD2,TRBV12-3/TRBV12-4,CASSPRAGVYEQFF,TGTGCCAGCAGCCCCAGGGCGGGAGTCTATGAGCAGTTCTTC
few,TRBJ2-5,NA,TRBV20-1,CSASVPGGETQYF,TGCAGTGCTAGTGTCCCCGGGGGAGAGACCCAGTACTTC
many,TRBJ2-3,NA,TRBV7-2,CASSLYDGWGGTDTQYF,TGTGCCAGCAGCTTATACGACGGCTGGGGCGGCACAGATACGCAGTATTTT
many,TRBJ2-3,TRBD1,TRBV7-2,CASSRTGAAQNTQYF,TGTGCCAGCAGTCGTACAGGGGCCGCACAAAATACGCAGTATTTT
NA,TRBJ2-4,NA,TRBV7-2,CASSDLGVAKNIQYF,TGTGCCAGCAGCGATTTGGGGGTAGCCAAAAACATTCAGTACTTC
many,TRBJ2-1,NA,TRBV6-1,CASSSRTGNEQFF,TGTGCCAGCAGCTCCCGGACCGGGAATGAGCAGTTCTTC
NA,TRBJ2-3,TRBD2,TRBV5-6,CASSRRTSGNTDTQYF,TGTGCCAGCAGCCGACGGACTAGCGGGAACACAGATACGCAGTATTTT
few,TRBJ2-1,NA,TRBV20-1,CSASRVQFFEQFF,TGCAGTGCTAGTCGGGTCCAGTTCTTTGAGCAGTTCTTC
few,TRBJ2-2,NA,TRBV7-7,CASSSGRRVGELFF,TGTGCCAGCAGCTCGGGCCGAAGGGTCGGGGAGCTGTTTTTT
few,TRBJ1-2,NA,TRBV7-3,CASSTTVGTYGYTF,TGTGCCAGCAGCACTACCGTTGGGACCTATGGCTACACCTTC
many,TRBJ1-5,NA,TRBV5-1,CASSQLPGGNGQPQHF,TGCGCCAGCAGCCAACTCCCTGGGGGCAATGGTCAGCCCCAGCATTTT
many,TRBJ1-3,TRBD1,TRBV5-1,CASSLDGTDSGNTIYF,TGCGCCAGCAGCTTGGACGGGACAGACTCTGGAAACACCATATATTTT
few,TRBJ2-3,NA,TRBV28,CASSGQRSGIYTDTQYF,TGTGCCAGCAGTGGGCAAAGATCCGGGATCTACACAGATACGCAGTATTTT
NA,TRBJ1-6,NA,TRBV7-3,CASSLYRANSPLHF,TGTGCCAGCAGCTTGTACAGAGCGAATTCACCCCTCCACTTT
many,TRBJ2-1,NA,TRBV2,CASSEAPGSSYNEQFF,TGTGCCAGCAGTGAAGCTCCGGGGAGCTCCTACAATGAGCAGTTCTTC
many,TRBJ2-1,TRBD2,TRBV20-1,CSARVPAGGHNEQFF,TGCAGTGCTAGAGTACCAGCGGGAGGGCACAATGAGCAGTTCTTC
NA,TRBJ1-1,NA,TRBV5-4,CASSLGVGTPNTEAFF,TGTGCCAGCAGCTTGGGTGTCGGGACACCTAACACTGAAGCTTTCTTT
NA,TRBJ2-1,NA,TRBV10-3,CAISESNGVGEQFF,TGTGCCATCAGTGAGTCGAATGGGGTCGGTGAGCAGTTCTTC
NA,TRBJ2-5,NA,TRBV6-2/TRBV6-3,CASSYSGTWGLGETQYF,TGTGCCAGCAGTTACTCCGGGACATGGGGTTTAGGAGAGACCCAGTACTTC
NA,TRBJ2-1,TRBD2,TRBV20-1,CSARVASGDVNEQFF,TGCAGTGCTAGAGTTGCTAGCGGGGATGTAAATGAGCAGTTCTTC
many,TRBJ1-5,NA,TRBV5-5,CASSSTGQSQNQPQHF,TGTGCCAGCAGCTCAACTGGACAGAGCCAAAATCAGCCCCAGCATTTT